The 16 T cell receptor beta chains below were found in one sample sequenced in a study of blood T cell repertoires in COVID-19. Clones were read by immunoSEQ multiplex PCR, and TCRdb kept only the in-frame ones, dropping some. The sample lists about 190,000 clones, approximately 80% occurring once. The sequencing sample was made of peripheral blood. The source of these receptors is a man between 50 and 59 years old who had recovered from COVID-19.

The chain uses TRBV19 and TRBJ1-1, with D possibly being TRBD1 (6 bases). The CDR3 runs 14 residues. With 4 bases removed from V and 1 base from J, the gap between germline ends came to 10 bases. Germline CDR1 is LNHDA and CDR2 is SQIVND (reference sequence). CDR3 in amino acids: CASSTDSQNTEAFF. The CDR3 DNA follows: TGTGCCAGTAGTACGGACAGCCAGAACACTGAAGCTTTCTTT.

The chain links TRBV19 to TRBJ2-7, with 8 nucleotides matching TRBD2. Trimming at V came to 9 bases and at J to 5 bases, leaving 12 bases not matched to a gene. This CDR3 comprises 14 residues. Germline V gene data show CDR1 as LNHDA and CDR2 as SQIVND (reference sequence). This CDR3 reads CASRVKAGAHEQYF. CDR3 in DNA: TGTGCCAGCAGGGTGAAAGCGGGAGCCCACGAGCAGTACTTC.

The chain joins TRBV19 to TRBJ2-3; no reliable D call. Between the trimmed V and J ends, which lost 6 bases and 4 bases, there was a span of 17 bases. Per the germline V gene, CDR1 is LNHDA and CDR2 is SQIVND (reference sequence). The CDR3 is made up of 15 amino acids. The CDR3 DNA reads as TGTGCCAGTAGCCGCCAAACGGTAGAGGCAGATACGCAGTATTTT. It is translated as CASSRQTVEADTQYF.

The rearrangement links TRBV5-4 to TRBJ2-1, with 16 bases matching TRBD2. Germline assignment: CDR1 SGHNT and CDR2 YYREEE (reference sequence). Unmatched junction bases numbered 9, after V lost 4 bases and J lost 8 bases. The CDR3 length is 17 residues. DNA of the CDR3: TGTGCCAGCAGCGCAGGGACTAGCGGGAGGGCCTTACATGAGCAGTTCTTC. This gives the protein CASSAGTSGRALHEQFF.

This clone was observed a few times. This rearrangement joins TRBV9 to TRBJ1-2, with TRBD1 matching over 9 bases. This CDR3 spans 15 amino acids. Losses at the gene ends were 4 bases for V and 4 bases for J; bases not matched to a gene: 8. Germline CDR1 SGDLS, CDR2 YYNGEE. The CDR3 loop is CASSLQTGGGYGYTF. Written as DNA, the CDR3 is TGTGCCAGCAGCCTACAGACAGGGGGGGGCTATGGCTACACCTTC.

V and J are TRBV5-1 and TRBJ2-1; 9 nucleotides align to TRBD2. Germline V gene lookup returns CDR1 SGHRS and CDR2 YFSETQ. The CDR3 length is 14 residues. V shed 5 bases and J 7 bases; nucleotides not matched to a gene: 7. CDR3 sequence: CASRLAGVSNEQFF. For the CDR3, the DNA is TGCGCCAGCAGATTAGCGGGAGTTTCGAATGAGCAGTTCTTC.

The chain uses TRBV27 and TRBJ2-6, with 9 positions matching TRBD1. CDR1 is MNHEY, CDR2 SMNVEV, per germline (reference sequence). The CDR3 is 17 residues long. After removal of 3 bases from V and 2 bases from J, the junction contained 5 bases not matched to a gene. This CDR3 is CASSFGTGLPGANVLTF. In nucleotides, the CDR3 is TGTGCCAGCAGTTTCGGGACAGGGCTACCTGGGGCCAACGTCCTGACTTTC.

This chain connects TRBV9 to TRBJ1-4; D is perhaps TRBD1 (5 bases). The germline V and J ends were trimmed by 3 bases and 6 bases, with 9 bases remaining between them. Germline CDR1 is SGDLS and CDR2 is YYNGEE. CDR3 length: 13 residues. Here the CDR3 reads CASSDWGDEKLFF. The DNA for the CDR3 is TGTGCCAGCAGCGATTGGGGGGATGAAAAACTGTTTTTT.

This clone came up once. The chain is built from TRBV30 and TRBJ1-2; D is possibly TRBD1 (5 bases). The CDR3 totals 13 residues. V dropped 6 bases and J dropped 2 bases, with 13 bases sitting between them. The germline gives CDR1 GTSNPN, CDR2 SVGIG (reference sequence). CDR3 sequence: CACREGRNYGYTF. CDR3 bases: TGTGCCTGTCGCGAGGGGAGGAACTATGGCTACACCTTC.

The V and J genes are TRBV9 and TRBJ1-2; TRBD1 agrees at 7 bases. This CDR3 is 12 amino acids long. The trim removed 3 bases at V and 6 bases at J, leaving 2 bases unmatched. The germline gives CDR1 SGDLS, CDR2 YYNGEE. This CDR3 reads CASSEGTDGYTF. The CDR3 DNA reads as TGTGCCAGCAGCGAGGGGACAGATGGCTACACCTTC.

This sequence joins TRBV5-1 and TRBJ1-1; D unclear. CDR1 and CDR2 from the germline V gene are SGHRS and YFSETQ. CDR3 length: 17 residues. V was pared by 3 bases and J by 1 base, with 19 bases between. CDR3 nucleotide sequence: TGCGCCAGCAGCTGGGTAGGATCGGGGATTGCGAACACTGAAGCTTTCTTT. It yields the protein CASSWVGSGIANTEAFF. The full variable domain, completed using reference TRBV5-1 and TRBJ1-1, is KAGVTQTPRYLIKTRGQQVTLSCSPISGHRSVSWYQQTPGQGLQFLFEYFSETQRNKGNFPGRFSGRQFSNSRSEMNVSTLELGDSALYLCASSWVGSGIANTEAFFGQGTRLTVV.

The chain recombines TRBV30 with TRBJ1-5; D remains unclear. Germline V gene data show CDR1 as GTSNPN and CDR2 as SVGIG (reference sequence). The CDR3 is 13 amino acids. The V end lost 0 bases, the J end lost 3 bases, and 6 bases lay between the germline ends. In nucleotides, the CDR3 is TGTGCCTGGAGTGTCGGTAACAATCAGCCCCAGCATTTT. Encoded protein: CAWSVGNNQPQHF.

V is TRBV18 and J is TRBJ1-3; 10 bases are shared with TRBD1. Germline CDR1 reads KGHSH; CDR2 reads LQKENI. The CDR3 extends over 16 amino acids. The J segment lost 2 bases and the V segment lost 4 bases, leaving 5 bases of the junction unmatched. The CDR3 DNA sequence: TGTGCCAGCTCACTCGGGACAGGGGCTGCTGGAAACACCATATATTTT. It translates to CASSLGTGAAGNTIYF. Full variable domain (outside the CDR3, taken from reference TRBV18 and TRBJ1-3): NAGVMQNPRHLVRRRGQEARLRCSPMKGHSHVYWYRQLPEEGLKFMVYLQKENIIDESGMPKERFSAEFPKEGPSILRIQQVVRGDSAAYFCASSLGTGAAGNTIYFGEGSWLTVV.

The chain links TRBV14 to TRBJ2-7; 16 bases line up with TRBD2. Germline V CDR1 and CDR2: SGHDN, FVKESK. The CDR3 totals 19 residues. The V and J ends lost 4 bases and 4 bases, in that order; junction bases with no gene match: 13. The CDR3 coding sequence is TGTGCCAGCAGCCGACTGGGACTAGCGGGAGGGCCAAAAGGGTACGAGCAGTACTTC. Translation gives CASSRLGLAGGPKGYEQYF.

The chain recombines TRBV3-1 (or the pseudogene TRBV3-2) with TRBJ1-3; D is possibly TRBD1 (6 bases). V was shortened by 7 bases and J by 3 bases, with 10 bases between the two germline ends. CDR1 LGHDT and CDR2 YNNKEL come from the germline V gene (reference sequence). The CDR3 runs to 13 residues. This CDR3 is CASTRGGGNTIYF. As DNA, the CDR3 is TGTGCCAGCACCAGGGGTGGTGGAAACACCATATATTTT.

V is TRBV25-1 and J is TRBJ1-4; 9 bases line up with TRBD1. V lost 5 bases, J lost 7 bases, and 11 bases stayed unmatched. CDR1 and CDR2 (germline): MGHDK, SYGVNS. The CDR3 spans 16 residues. The CDR3 protein is CASSPPTGGSPEKLFF. The CDR3 region has the DNA TGTGCCAGCAGTCCCCCAACAGGGGGCTCCCCTGAAAAACTGTTTTTT.